The clone carrying this T cell receptor (beta chain) was observed once. Its antigen is undetermined. This entry belongs to a study of identifying expanded T cells in peripheral blood. Per the germline V gene, CDR1 is SGHRS and CDR2 is YFSETQ. The CDR3 extends over 15 amino acids. V lost 0 bases, J lost 8 bases, and 10 bases stayed unmatched. Findings of the study overall: Approximately 2-week clone count variance significantly increased as total template count grew. Technical replicates showed about 1.2 changed clones; roughly two weeks around 15; four weeks 19.

No infections or other immune events were documented during collection. Clones were sequenced by immunoSEQ multiplex PCR, and TCRdb holds only the in-frame ones, with some missing. The sample lists over 80,000 clones, approximately 83% occurring once. J is TRBJ1-2 and V is TRBV5-1; 7 bases match TRBD1. The receptor was derived from a person between 18 and 70 years old in good health. The specimen was blood. The DNA of the CDR3 is TGCGCCAGCAGCTTGGATCTCCGACAGGGAGGGGGCTACACCTTC. Its translation is CASSLDLRQGGGYTF. Together with reference TRBV5-1 and TRBJ1-2, the CDR3 gives the full variable domain: KAGVTQTPRYLIKTRGQQVTLSCSPISGHRSVSWYQQTPGQGLQFLFEYFSETQRNKGNFPGRFSGRQFSNSRSEMNVSTLELGDSALYLCASSLDLRQGGGYTFGSGTRLTVV.